The present T cell receptor (beta chain) was sequenced within a study of cytomegalovirus exposure and HLA in healthy donors. General study results and limits: By HLA locus, TCR association rates varied in a later analysis, with DRB1 showing the most and HLA-C the fewest.

This cohort consisted of healthy bone marrow donors. Comments on this clone: Its antigen is undetermined.

Primers included in the PCR were 60 Vbeta and 13 Jbeta primers. Measured with immunoSEQ multiplex PCR; TCRdb has only the in-frame clones, and not every one. The table shows under 250,000 clones, with approximately 81% occurring only once. From germline, CDR1 is MNHNY and CDR2 SVGAGI (reference sequence). The CDR3 loop spans 11 amino acids. Trimming left V 5 bases short and J 8 bases short, with 7 bases between. Input material: PBMCs. The rearrangement joins TRBV6-6 to TRBJ2-1, with D perhaps TRBD2 (5 bases). This TCR was recovered from a girl aged 2 to 10 in good health and CMV-seronegative. Here the CDR3 DNA reads TGTGCCAGCAGTGGACTCGATGAGCAGTTCTTC. This gives the protein CASSGLDEQFF.